This TCR beta chain comes out of a study of beta chain features in type 1 diabetes. Broader study findings: Within patients, naive, central memory and Treg TCRB repertoires seemed more similar than within healthy donors.

Remarks on this clone: The antigen is unknown.

Every bit of the isolated RNA underwent reverse transcription, so sequencing read expressed TCRB transcripts. Some clones are missing from TCRdb's copy, which holds only in-frame ones; the method was immunoSEQ multiplex PCR. The sample yields 970,000 or so clones, 17% seen once. Germline V gives CDR1 MNHEY, CDR2 SVGAGI. This CDR3 comprises 14 residues. V was pared by 6 bases and J by 7 bases, with 19 bases between. The sequencing input was naive CD4+ T cells from blood. The rearrangement links TRBV6-5 to TRBJ2-7; TRBD2 is a possible D gene (5 bases). This TCR was recovered from a woman aged 18-29 years in good health. In DNA, the CDR3 is TGTGCCAGCAGCCGTGCCCAGAGGGCCGGGGAGCAGTACTTC. This codes for CASSRAQRAGEQYF.